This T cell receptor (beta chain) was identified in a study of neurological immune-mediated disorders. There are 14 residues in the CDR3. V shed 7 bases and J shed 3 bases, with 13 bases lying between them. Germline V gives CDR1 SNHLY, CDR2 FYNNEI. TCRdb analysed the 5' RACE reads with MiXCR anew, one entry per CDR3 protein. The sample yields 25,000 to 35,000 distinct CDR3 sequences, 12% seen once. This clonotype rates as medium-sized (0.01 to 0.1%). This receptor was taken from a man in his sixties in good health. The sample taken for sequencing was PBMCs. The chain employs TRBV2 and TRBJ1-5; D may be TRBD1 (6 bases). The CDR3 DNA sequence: TGTGCCAGCAATCTAAGACAGGCCAATCAGCCCCAGCATTTT. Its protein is CASNLRQANQPQHF.